This T cell receptor (beta chain) appears in the sequencing data of a study of blood T cell repertoires in COVID-19. Study-wide context: The cDNA or gDNA used as material had been derived from T cells, B-cell-depleted T cells, or PBMCs.

CDR3 length: 17 residues. V trimming: 4 bases; J trimming: 2 bases; junction bases outside the gene matches: 11. Germline V CDR1 and CDR2: SEHNR, FQNEAQ (reference sequence). The table came from immunoSEQ multiplex PCR; TCRdb's copy has only in-frame clones and leaves some out. The profile shows 200,000 to 250,000 clones, roughly 90% of them singletons. The chain links TRBV7-9 to TRBJ2-1; 7 nucleotides agree with TRBD2. The sample consisted of PBMCs or T cells enriched from blood (not recorded which). The sequence derives from a woman younger than 45 with acute COVID-19. CDR3 sequence (DNA): TGTGCCAGCAGCTCCCTAGGGCGGGAGTTTCCCTACAATGAGCAGTTCTTC. The encoded protein is CASSSLGREFPYNEQFF.